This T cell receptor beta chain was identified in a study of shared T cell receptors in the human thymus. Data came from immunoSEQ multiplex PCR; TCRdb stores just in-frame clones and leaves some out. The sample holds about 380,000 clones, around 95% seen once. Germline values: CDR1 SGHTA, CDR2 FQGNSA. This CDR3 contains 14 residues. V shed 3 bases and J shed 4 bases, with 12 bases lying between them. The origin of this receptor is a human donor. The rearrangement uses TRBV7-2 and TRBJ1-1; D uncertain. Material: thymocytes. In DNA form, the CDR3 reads TGTGCCAGCAGCTTTAACAGTTCGGTCACTGAAGCTTTCTTT. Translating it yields CASSFNSSVTEAFF.